What follows describes a single T cell receptor beta chain. Its antigen target is currently unknown. Per-base qualities were not stored, and no clone one base away is much larger. TCRbeta CDR3 regions were amplified from genomic DNA by means of the immunoSEQ Assay, a bias-controlled multiplex PCR. In the paper's pipeline: Nucleated cell counts per sample were estimated from amplification of reference gene primers within the assay. Sequence reads were collapsed and filtered to measure the absolute abundance of every unique TCRbeta CDR3 rearrangement. For each sample, productive Simpson clonality was calculated as the square root of Simpson's diversity index over productive rearrangements. Sourced from immuneACCESS, this table was stored by TCRdb with only in-frame sequences that have V and J called. A share of the clones is absent; for the studies checked, an unresolved V gene accounts for under half, and the remainder has no known explanation. That table is the source of V, J and clone size, and D and trimming were worked out from the DNA. This sample comprises 250,000 or so clones, approximately 89% of them detected only once. The ten most abundant clones make up around 6.6% of the sample.

Deletion took 4 bases off V and 5 bases off J, with a span of 11 bases between the germline ends. From cysteine to phenylalanine, the CDR3 is 13 amino acids long. Here the CDR3 DNA is all that survives: 39 bases in frame from base 1. Via the germline V gene, CDR1 is ENHRY and CDR2 SYGVKD. The entry originates in a study of blood T cell repertoires in COVID-19 (dated by TCRdb to the early 2020s). Regarding the research as a whole: Samples covering the acute and convalescent phases of COVID-19 were provided by collaborators in the United States, Italy and Spain. The samples were drawn from the first 160 participants of the ongoing ImmuneRACE study and from 950 to 1,500 subjects provided by 6 global collaborators. The repertoires were made available in a free public database intended to serve as a resource for research on the immune response to SARS-CoV-2. Sample metadata almost always included a de-identified subject ID, COVID-19 status, age in years and sex. The material from the prospective study consisted of cDNA or gDNA derived from T cells, B-cell-depleted T cells, or PBMCs. The dataset comprised deeply sampled blood TCRbeta repertoires from subjects exposed to, actively infected with, or recovered from COVID-19. HLA class I and class II types, where available, came from metadata supplied by the sample provider rather than from assay-based typing. On the study overall, not on this receptor specifically: The quantity of clinical and demographic metadata differed by source and by participant and was supplied without curation.

One collaborating source in Seattle enrolled patients during active infection and followed them longitudinally through the course of disease. The collaborating institutions used their own protocols to collect whole blood in K2EDTA tubes. For TCRbeta analysis, collaborators shipped samples in one of three forms: frozen whole blood, isolated PBMCs, or DNA extracted from either of those sample types. The specimen sequenced was peripheral blood. This TCR was recovered from a young woman with COVID-19, enrolled during active disease. Rearrangement joined TRBV10-3 to TRBJ1-2; 6 matching bases give a weak D call of TRBD1. The CDR3 corresponds to CAISAGGAYGYTF. The DNA reads as follows: TGTGCCATCAGTGCGGGGGGCGCGTATGGCTACACCTTC.